Listed below are T cell receptor beta chains from one sample, sequenced in a study of T cell clones after liver transplantation. The data were produced by immunoSEQ multiplex PCR, yet TCRdb's version contains in-frame clones alone and is incomplete. The sample consists of about 20,000 clones, around 91% of them appearing once. The sample consisted of CD8+ T cells from blood, taken around 45 months after liver transplant. The receptors shown here come from a human patient who received a liver transplant. Some of these T cells may belong to the graft donor. CDR3s include the opening cysteine and the closing phenylalanine or tryptophan.

>TRBV5-1
CASSFEQALYGYTF
>TRBV28
CASSPTTGWRTEAFF
>TRBV19
CASSIGTGPDSYNEQFF
>TRBV28
CASMSYSNQPQHF
>TRBV13
CASSLQLAGVEQYF
>TRBV6-5
CASSYGTGNQPQHF
>TRBV5-6
CASSFKDFFGEQYF
>TRBV5-4
CASSFGTTTFYEQYF
>TRBV11-2
CASSSIQGGGEQYF
>TRBV6-5
CASRPGLVYEQYF
>TRBV27
CASSSPRGEGPNTQYF
>TRBV13
CASSLGGGFEAFF
>TRBV10-3
CAISASFDDTQYF
>TRBV9
CASSPWGGISYEQYF
>TRBV28
CATREGAPRSSYEQYF
>TRBV6-6
CASSAGPPSYNEQFF
>TRBV7-9
CASSHNTLSRAGGYGYTF
>TRBV27
CASSLGPGTVNTEAFF
>TRBV27
CASSFVGTSFNYGYTF
>TRBV11-2
CASAPVGVPQETQYF
>TRBV7-3
CASRASGRRADTQYF
>TRBV7-9
CASSFNGGNEQFF
>TRBV11-2
CASSLAGGLVGYTF
>TRBV15
CATTAPWGTTNGANVLTF
>TRBV9
CASSRYGDYTEAFF
>TRBV6-6
CASSYVGGYQPQHF
>TRBV29-1
CSVAGREGWTQYF
>TRBV5-4
CASSNPGLAEYEQYF
>TRBV19
CASRGQTNTEAFF
>TRBV27
CASRGSKNIQYF
>TRBV28
CASSLPGQYYTEAFF
>TRBV4-2
CASSTSGSSLYEQYF
>TRBV28
CASILQGLGNQPQHF
>TRBV7-8
CASSRDMDEKLFF
>TRBV6-6
CASSYSDRSYEQYF
>TRBV27
CASSHRFDSQYF
>TRBV28
CASSPLTGQDFYTGELFF
>TRBV6-6
CATIRGDNEQFF
>TRBV7-8
CASSLQIRGSGANVLTF
>TRBV7-3
CASSSPGLAGTMNEQFF
>TRBV9
CASSTGPGTEAFF
>TRBV6-5
CASSPASYEQYF
>TRBV30
CAWSVSDLAEAFF
>TRBV15
CATSRAGGTGVSTEAFF